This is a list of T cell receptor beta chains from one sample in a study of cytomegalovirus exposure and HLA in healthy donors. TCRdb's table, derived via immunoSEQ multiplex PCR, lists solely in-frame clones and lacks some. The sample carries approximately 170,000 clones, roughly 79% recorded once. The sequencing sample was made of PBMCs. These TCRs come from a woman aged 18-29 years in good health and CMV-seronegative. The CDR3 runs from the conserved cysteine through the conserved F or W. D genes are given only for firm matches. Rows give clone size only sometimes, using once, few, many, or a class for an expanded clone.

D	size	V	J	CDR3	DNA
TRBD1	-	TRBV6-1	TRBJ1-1	CASRTGTGGTEAFF	TGTGCCAGCAGAACCGGGACAGGGGGTACTGAAGCTTTCTTT
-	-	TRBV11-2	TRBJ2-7	CASSQGQVYEQYF	TGTGCCAGCAGCCAAGGACAAGTCTACGAGCAGTACTTC
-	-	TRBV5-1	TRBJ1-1	CASSLGGLTEAFF	TGCGCCAGCAGCTTAGGAGGGTTGACTGAAGCTTTCTTT
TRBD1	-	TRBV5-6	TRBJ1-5	CASSLEGQGNQPQHF	TGTGCCAGCAGCTTGGAGGGACAGGGGAATCAGCCCCAGCATTTT
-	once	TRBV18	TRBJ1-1	CASSPGGLNTEAFF	TGTGCCAGCTCACCAGGGGGGTTGAACACTGAAGCTTTCTTT
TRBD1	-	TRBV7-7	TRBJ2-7	CASSRGQGYEQYF	TGTGCTAGCAGCCGGGGACAGGGCTACGAGCAGTACTTC
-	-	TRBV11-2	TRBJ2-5	CASSDLSRPGETQYF	TGTGCCAGCAGCGACCTCTCACGGCCGGGGGAGACCCAGTACTTC
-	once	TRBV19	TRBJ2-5	CASSMRTPSWETQYF	TGTGCCAGTAGTATGAGGACACCAAGTTGGGAGACCCAGTACTTC
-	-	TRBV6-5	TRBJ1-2	CASSRDTTFYGYTF	TGTGCCAGCAGCCGGGACACCACTTTCTATGGCTACACCTTC
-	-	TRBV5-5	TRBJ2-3	CASSSADTQYF	TGTGCCAGCAGCAGCGCAGATACGCAGTATTTT
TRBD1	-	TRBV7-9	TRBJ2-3	CASSLWTGGTDTQYF	TGTGCCAGCAGCTTGTGGACAGGGGGCACAGATACGCAGTATTTT
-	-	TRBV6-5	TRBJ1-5	CASTSGAGQPQHF	TGTGCCAGCACCTCAGGGGCTGGTCAGCCCCAGCATTTT
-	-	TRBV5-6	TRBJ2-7	CASSLEDSYEQYF	TGTGCCAGCAGCTTGGAGGACAGCTACGAGCAGTACTTC
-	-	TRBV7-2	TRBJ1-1	CASSQTGNTEAFF	TGTGCCAGCAGCCAGACGGGGAACACTGAAGCTTTCTTT
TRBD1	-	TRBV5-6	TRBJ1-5	CASSTTGGAGNQPQHF	TGTGCCAGCAGCACTACAGGGGGCGCCGGCAATCAGCCCCAGCATTTT
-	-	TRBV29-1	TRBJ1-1	CSSWGGTEAFF	TGCAGCTCTTGGGGGGGCACTGAAGCTTTCTTT
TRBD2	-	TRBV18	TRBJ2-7	CASSIAGISYEQYF	TGTGCCAGCTCTATAGCGGGTATCTCCTACGAGCAGTACTTC
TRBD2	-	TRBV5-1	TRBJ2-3	CASSLAVGLAGTDTQYF	TGCGCCAGCAGCTTGGCGGTGGGACTAGCGGGAACAGATACGCAGTATTTT
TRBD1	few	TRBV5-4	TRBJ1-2	CASSLITTGINYGYTF	TGTGCCAGCAGCCTTATAACGACAGGGATTAACTATGGCTACACCTTC
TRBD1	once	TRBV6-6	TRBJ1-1	CASSERTGGHTEAFF	TGTGCCAGCAGTGAGAGGACAGGGGGGCACACTGAAGCTTTCTTT
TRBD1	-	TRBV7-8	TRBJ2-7	CASSLGGTGDYEQYF	TGTGCCAGCAGCTTAGGGGGGACAGGGGATTACGAGCAGTACTTC
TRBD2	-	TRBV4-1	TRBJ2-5	CASSQEAIGGGAPGETQYF	TGCGCCAGCAGCCAAGAGGCCATCGGCGGGGGGGCCCCTGGGGAGACCCAGTACTTC
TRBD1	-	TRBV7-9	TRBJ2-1	CASSSLPGQGSFHEQFF	TGTGCCAGCAGCTCCCTTCCGGGACAGGGATCCTTCCATGAGCAGTTCTTC
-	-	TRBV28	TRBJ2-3	CASSLPSTDTQYF	TGTGCCAGCAGTTTACCTAGCACAGATACGCAGTATTTT
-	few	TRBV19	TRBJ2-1	CASSIDSYSYNEQFF	TGTGCCAGTAGTATAGACTCGTACTCCTACAATGAGCAGTTCTTC
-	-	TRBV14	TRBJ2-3	CASSHPHAGTQYF	TGTGCCAGCAGCCACCCCCACGCGGGAACGCAGTATTTT
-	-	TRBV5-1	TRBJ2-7	CASSLGSGGQYEQYF	TGCGCCAGCAGCTTGGGCTCCGGGGGGCAATACGAGCAGTACTTC
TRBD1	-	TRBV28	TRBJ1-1	CASSSTGVWTEAFF	TGTGCCAGCAGTTCGACAGGGGTTTGGACTGAAGCTTTCTTT
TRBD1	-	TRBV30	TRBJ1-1	CAWSSSDRGITEAFF	TGTGCCTGGAGTAGCTCGGACAGGGGAATCACTGAAGCTTTCTTT
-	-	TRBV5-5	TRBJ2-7	CASSWPTRGTSYEQYF	TGTGCCAGCAGCTGGCCGACACGTGGAACCTCCTACGAGCAGTACTTC
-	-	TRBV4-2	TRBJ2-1	CASSQDQGLSSYNEQFF	TGTGCCAGCAGCCAAGATCAGGGACTCTCCTCCTACAATGAGCAGTTCTTC
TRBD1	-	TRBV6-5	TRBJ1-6	CASSRPGQGGSPLHF	TGTGCCAGCAGTCGGCCGGGACAGGGAGGTTCACCCCTCCACTTT
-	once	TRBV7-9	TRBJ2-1	CASESLTPREQFF	TGTGCCAGCGAGTCACTCACTCCTCGGGAGCAGTTCTTC
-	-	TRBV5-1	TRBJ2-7	CASSFGAGPGYEQYF	TGCGCCAGCAGCTTCGGAGCCGGCCCGGGCTACGAGCAGTACTTC
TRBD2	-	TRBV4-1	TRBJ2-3	CASSQPKFLAGDTSTDTQYF	TGCGCCAGCAGCCAACCCAAGTTTCTAGCGGGGGACACTAGCACAGATACGCAGTATTTT
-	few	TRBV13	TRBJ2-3	CASSLGLIGQGSDTQYF	TGTGCCAGCAGCTTAGGCCTAATCGGGCAGGGATCAGATACGCAGTATTTT
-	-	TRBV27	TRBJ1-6	CASSLKGALYNSPLHF	TGTGCCAGCAGTTTAAAAGGAGCCCTCTATAATTCACCCCTCCACTTT
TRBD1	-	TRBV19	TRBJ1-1	CATRTGSTEAFF	TGTGCCACCCGGACAGGGAGCACTGAAGCTTTCTTT
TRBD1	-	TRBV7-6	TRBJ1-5	CASSSPGQDYSNQPQHF	TGTGCCAGCAGCTCCCCGGGACAGGATTATAGCAATCAGCCCCAGCATTTT
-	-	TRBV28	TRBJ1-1	CASSLQGGTEAFF	TGTGCCAGCAGTCTACAGGGTGGCACTGAAGCTTTCTTT
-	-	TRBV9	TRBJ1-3	CASSVAQGSSGNTIYF	TGTGCCAGCAGCGTAGCGCAGGGAAGCTCTGGAAACACCATATATTTT
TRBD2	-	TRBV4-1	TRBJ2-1	CASSQEGLADGYNEQFF	TGCGCCAGCAGCCAAGAAGGACTAGCGGACGGATACAATGAGCAGTTCTTC
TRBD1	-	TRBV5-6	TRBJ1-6	CASSLRGQSYNSPLHF	TGTGCCAGCAGCTTAAGGGGGCAGTCCTATAATTCACCCCTCCACTTT
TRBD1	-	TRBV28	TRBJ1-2	CASSFNNRGQGDGYTF	TGTGCCAGCAGTTTTAATAACAGGGGGCAAGGAGATGGCTACACCTTC
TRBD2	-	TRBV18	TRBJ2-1	CASSPFPVAGNNEQFF	TGTGCCAGCTCCCCCTTTCCGGTAGCGGGTAATAATGAGCAGTTCTTC
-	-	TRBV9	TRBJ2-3	CASSASTSTGTDTQYF	TGTGCCAGCAGCGCTTCAACTAGTACTGGCACAGATACGCAGTATTTT
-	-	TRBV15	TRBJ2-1	CATSRDRENEQFF	TGTGCCACCAGCAGAGATCGGGAGAATGAGCAGTTCTTC
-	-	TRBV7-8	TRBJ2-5	CASTEGGAPRETQYF	TGTGCCAGCACTGAAGGGGGTGCCCCCCGTGAGACCCAGTACTTC
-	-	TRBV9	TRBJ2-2	CASSKRPGYNTGELFF	TGTGCCAGCAGCAAGCGCCCCGGGTACAACACCGGGGAGCTGTTTTTT
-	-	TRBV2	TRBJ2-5	CASSINQEFGETQYF	TGTGCCAGCAGCATCAACCAGGAATTCGGAGAGACCCAGTACTTC
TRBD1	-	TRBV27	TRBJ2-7	CASSPPGQEGYEQYF	TGTGCCAGCAGCCCCCCGGGACAGGAGGGCTACGAGCAGTACTTC